These 10 T cell receptor beta chains came from one sample sequenced in a study of cytomegalovirus exposure and HLA in healthy donors. This PCR relied on a set of 60 Vbeta primers and 13 Jbeta primers. This table comes from immunoSEQ multiplex PCR, and its TCRdb copy is limited to in-frame clones, with some not included. The sample carries 95,000 to 100,000 clones, roughly three quarters recorded once. The sample taken for sequencing was PBMCs. The receptor source for this set is a man between 35 and 55 years old in good health and CMV-seronegative.

V and J are TRBV27 and TRBJ2-1, with 9 bases lining up with TRBD1. Per germline, CDR1 MNHEY and CDR2 SMNVEV (reference sequence). Trimming cost V 1 base and J 6 bases; bases outside gene matches: 4. CDR3 size: 15 residues. This CDR3 is CASSLFDRGSNEQFF. The CDR3 nucleotides are TGTGCCAGCAGTTTATTTGACAGGGGGTCCAATGAGCAGTTCTTC.

This clone has more than one count but fewer than ten. CDR3 nucleotide sequence: TGCGCCAGCAGCCAAGATTCGCAGGGAGAAGCTTTCTTT. It translates to CASSQDSQGEAFF. J is TRBJ1-1 and V is TRBV4-3; tentative D call: TRBD1 (5 bases). The CDR3 length is 13 residues. Germline assignment: CDR1 LGHNA and CDR2 YSLEER. Trimming took off 0 bases at V and 8 bases at J, with 10 bases between the two ends.

This clone appeared a few times. This rearrangement joins TRBV7-9 to TRBJ2-3, with no clear D. Germline V gene data show CDR1 as SEHNR and CDR2 as FQNEAQ (reference sequence). CDR3 length: 15 amino acids. Trimming shortened V by 3 bases and J by 0 bases, and 10 bases separated the two germline ends. CDR3 coding DNA: TGTGCCAGCAGCTTTCGACACCCTAGCACAGATACGCAGTATTTT. It specifies CASSFRHPSTDTQYF.

The chain recombines TRBV7-6 with TRBJ1-6, with TRBD1 matching over 9 bases. Germline V lookup: CDR1 SGHVS, CDR2 FNYEAQ. The CDR3 runs 16 residues. V lost 5 bases to trimming and J lost 10 bases; unmatched junction nucleotides: 12. As DNA, the CDR3 is TGTGCCAGCAGCCGCCGGAGGGACAGGGAGGACTCACCCCTCCACTTT. Translating it yields CASSRRRDREDSPLHF.

The CDR3 region has the DNA TGCGCCAGCAGCTTGGCGAGCGGGGGGATCTTCAATCTTCTACTCTACGAGCAGTACTTC. Amino acids: CASSLASGGIFNLLLYEQYF. V and J are TRBV5-1 and TRBJ2-7, with 9 bases identical to TRBD2. From germline, CDR1 is SGHRS and CDR2 YFSETQ. The CDR3 extends over 20 amino acids. The J segment lost 3 bases and the V segment lost 0 bases, leaving 19 bases of the junction unmatched.

The genes are TRBV5-4 and TRBJ2-5, with D maybe TRBD2 (5 bases). Germline V gene sequence: CDR1 SGHNT, CDR2 YYREEE (reference sequence). Trimming pared 4 bases from V and 3 bases from J, leaving 13 bases between. The CDR3 is 14 residues long. The chain's CDR3 is CASSPPPGKETQYF. Written as DNA, the CDR3 is TGTGCCAGCAGCCCGCCCCCCGGGAAAGAGACCCAGTACTTC.

The chain recombines TRBV7-2 with TRBJ1-5; D is unclear. The CDR3 extends over 13 amino acids. CDR1 SGHTA and CDR2 FQGNSA come from the germline V gene. The V end lost 5 bases, the J end lost 3 bases, and 8 bases lay between the germline ends. The CDR3 spells CASSAGLNQPQHF. DNA for the CDR3: TGTGCCAGCAGCGCGGGCCTCAATCAGCCCCAGCATTTT.

This clone was recorded a few times. The rearrangement uses TRBV11-1 and TRBJ2-7; 9 bases line up with TRBD1. Germline V CDR1 and CDR2: SGHAT, FQDESV (reference sequence). The CDR3 consists of 17 residues. With 5 bases clipped from V and 2 bases from J, the junction kept 13 bases outside the gene matches. CDR3 region: CASSPIRTGVEAYEQYF. The CDR3 bases are TGTGCCAGCAGCCCGATTCGGACAGGGGTCGAAGCCTACGAGCAGTACTTC. Based on the CDR3 plus reference TRBV11-1 and TRBJ2-7, the full variable domain is EAEVAQSPRYKITEKSQAVAFWCDPISGHATLYWYRQILGQGPELLVQFQDESVVDDSQLPKDRFSAERLKGVDSTLKIQPAELGDSAMYLCASSPIRTGVEAYEQYFGPGTRLTVT.

The V and J genes are TRBV10-3 and TRBJ1-6, with D uncertain. The CDR3 has 15 amino acids. The germline V gene has CDR1 ENHRY and CDR2 SYGVKD. The ends were cut back, 4 bases at V and 7 bases at J, with 14 bases in the middle. The CDR3 region is CAISVNSLTNSPLHF. For the CDR3, the DNA is TGTGCCATCAGTGTGAACAGCCTCACCAATTCACCCCTCCACTTT.

The genes are TRBV5-4 and TRBJ2-1; 15 bases align to TRBD2. CDR1 SGHNT and CDR2 YYREEE come from the germline V gene (reference sequence). The V segment lost 4 bases and the J segment 4 bases; nucleotides outside the gene matches: 6. The CDR3 runs 17 residues. CDR3 region: CASSIGTSGGRYNEQFF. Written as DNA, the CDR3 is TGTGCCAGCAGCATCGGGACTAGCGGGGGGCGGTACAATGAGCAGTTCTTC. Filled out from reference TRBV5-4 and TRBJ2-1, the complete variable domain reads ETGVTQSPTHLIKTRGQQVTLRCSSQSGHNTVSWYQQALGQGPQFIFQYYREEENGRGNFPPRFSGLQFPNYSSELNVNALELDDSALYLCASSIGTSGGRYNEQFFGPGTRLTVL.